These 2 T cell receptor beta chains were all obtained from the same sample, sequenced in a study of blood T cell repertoires in COVID-19. The method was immunoSEQ multiplex PCR; TCRdb's version includes in-frame clones alone and lacks a portion of them. The data hold around 50,000 clones, with over 80% observed a single time. Specimen: peripheral blood. The receptors stem from a man between 65 and 79 years old with acute or convalescent COVID-19.

Turning to this clone: This could be a read error, since a much larger clone is one nucleotide away. The chain couples TRBV5-1 to TRBJ2-1; 9 bases agree with TRBD2. The V gene's germline CDR1 is SGHRS and CDR2 YFSETQ. This CDR3 comprises 15 residues. The CDR3 region has the DNA TGCGCCCGCAGCTTGGAGGCGGGGGGGAACAATGAGCAGTTCTTC. Translating it yields CARSLEAGGNNEQFF.

The CDR3 nucleotides read TGTGCCAGCAGTTCCTTCACCGGGGAGCTGTTTTTT. The encoded protein is CASSSFTGELFF. This chain joins TRBV27 and TRBJ2-2; no clear D gene. Germline V gives CDR1 MNHEY, CDR2 SMNVEV (reference sequence). Trimming stripped 4 bases from V and 4 bases from J, with 4 bases between. The CDR3 is 12 amino acids.